These 26 T cell receptor beta chains originate from one sample sequenced in a study of shared clonotypes between healthy human individuals. Here immunoSEQ multiplex PCR was the method, and the copy in TCRdb shows in-frame clones only, minus some. This sample yields 2,500,000 or so clones, of which around nine tenths are seen a single time; roughly 0.14% belongs to the top ten. Sample: naive CD4+ T cells sorted from blood. The subset was: CD45RA+ positively selected. Receptors originate from a man aged 18-30 years in good health.

The CDR3 loop is CASNARDRGLNEQFF. Written as DNA, the CDR3 is TGTGCCAGCAACGCCCGGGACAGGGGGCTTAATGAGCAGTTCTTC. This rearrangement joins TRBV25-1 to TRBJ2-1; 12 bases line up with TRBD1. V lost 7 bases, J lost 7 bases, and 8 bases stayed unmatched. In germline, CDR1 is MGHDK, CDR2 SYGVNS. CDR3 length: 15 residues.

This chain joins TRBV6-6 and TRBJ1-5, with no clear D. Germline values: CDR1 MNHNY, CDR2 SVGAGI (reference sequence). CDR3 length: 13 residues. Trimming left V 0 bases short and J 11 bases short, with 11 bases between. CDR3 sequence (DNA): TGTGCCAGCAGTTACTCGATCGAGCAGGCCCAGCATTTT. Translating gives CASSYSIEQAQHF.

V usage is TRBV6-6 and J usage is TRBJ2-2, with 8 bases matching TRBD2. The CDR3 is 15 residues long. V was clipped by 8 bases and J by 3 bases; unmatched bases: 8. The germline V gene encodes CDR1 MNHNY and CDR2 SVGAGI (reference sequence). The DNA of the CDR3 is TGTGCCAGCCCCACGAGCGGGAGAGACACCGGGGAGCTGTTTTTT. Translated: CASPTSGRDTGELFF.

The rearrangement links TRBV6-1 to TRBJ1-1; the D is unclear. This CDR3 spans 13 amino acids. Per germline, CDR1 MNHNS and CDR2 SASEGT. Trimming took 5 bases from V and 7 from J, leaving 14 bases between them. This chain's CDR3 is CASSLLDGHEAFF. CDR3 in DNA: TGTGCCAGCAGTTTATTGGACGGGCATGAAGCTTTCTTT.

The chain joins TRBV20-1 to TRBJ1-2; no reliable D call. From germline, CDR1 is DFQATT and CDR2 SNEGSKA (reference sequence). The CDR3 contains 11 residues. The CDR3 loop is CSERVRYGYTF. Here the CDR3 DNA reads TGCTCAGAGAGGGTCCGATATGGCTACACCTTC.

The V gene is TRBV12-5, the J gene TRBJ2-5; D is unresolved. CDR3 length: 13 amino acids. From germline, CDR1 is LGHNT and CDR2 FRNRAP. Deletions cut 1 base from V and 3 bases from J, with 6 bases between. In DNA, the CDR3 is TGTGCTAGTGGTTTGGACAGTGAAGAGACCCAGTACTTC. This gives the protein CASGLDSEETQYF.

As regards this clone: Other DNA sequences in this specimen translate into the identical CDR3. V gene TRBV5-4 combines with J gene TRBJ2-3; no clear D gene. The germline V gene has CDR1 SGHNT and CDR2 YYREEE (reference sequence). The CDR3 is 14 residues long. V was cut by 0 bases and J by 6 bases, with 11 bases left in between. For the CDR3, the DNA is TGTGCCAGCAGCTTGGGATTAGCCTCGGATACGCAGTATTTT. Protein: CASSLGLASDTQYF.

This rearrangement joins TRBV11-2 to TRBJ2-1; TRBD1 might be the D (5 bases). V was pared by 0 bases and J by 7 bases, with 10 bases between. Looked up from germline, CDR1 is SGHAT and CDR2 is FQNNGV. This CDR3 has 14 residues. The CDR3 coding sequence is TGTGCCAGCAGCTTAGATTCAGGGTCGAATGAGCAGTTCTTC. Translated, it gives CASSLDSGSNEQFF.

This clone came up once. The genes are TRBV5-8 and TRBJ1-1; D perhaps matches TRBD1 (5 bases). Germline CDR1 is SGHTS and CDR2 is YDEGEE. There are 13 residues in the CDR3. Trimming shortened V by 4 bases and J by 10 bases, and 17 bases separated the two germline ends. The CDR3 sequence: CASSTTVIKRAFF. DNA for the CDR3: TGTGCCAGCAGCACGACAGTCATCAAGAGAGCTTTCTTT.

This chain uses TRBV7-2 with TRBJ2-3; unclear D gene. Germline CDR1 reads SGHTA; CDR2 reads FQGNSA. Trimming removed 5 bases at V and 1 base at J, with 10 bases between. The CDR3 has 14 residues. The chain's CDR3 is CASSRQSGTDTQYF. The CDR3 DNA follows: TGTGCCAGCAGCCGACAATCGGGCACAGATACGCAGTATTTT.

This chain links TRBV4-2 with TRBJ2-1, with TRBD2 matching over 12 bases. Germline V gives CDR1 LGHNA, CDR2 YNFKEQ. Trimming cost V 0 bases and J 7 bases; bases outside gene matches: 10. The CDR3 length is 18 residues. CDR3 protein: CASSQDTRLAGGPNEQFF. The DNA for the CDR3 is TGTGCCAGCAGCCAAGATACAAGGCTAGCGGGAGGGCCAAATGAGCAGTTCTTC.

This rearrangement joins TRBV30 to TRBJ2-5; D is undetermined. Germline V gene lookup returns CDR1 GTSNPN and CDR2 SVGIG (reference sequence). V was clipped by 5 bases and J by 2 bases, with 6 bases between them. The CDR3 sequence is 11 residues long. CDR3 protein: CAWRRQETQYF. Here the CDR3 DNA reads TGTGCCTGGCGACGGCAAGAGACCCAGTACTTC.

The gene calls are TRBV2 and TRBJ1-1; D call uncertain. V was cut by 8 bases and J by 7 bases, with 8 bases left in between. This CDR3 is built from 10 residues. Germline CDR1 and CDR2: SNHLY and FYNNEI. As DNA, the CDR3 is TGTGCCAGCTGGCGGGGTGAAGCTTTCTTT. Protein product: CASWRGEAFF.

The chain links TRBV7-8 to TRBJ2-5; maybe TRBD1 (6 bases). Germline CDR1 SGHVS, CDR2 FQNEAQ. The CDR3 has 13 residues. The ends were cut back, 1 base at V and 5 bases at J, with 8 bases in the middle. The CDR3 DNA reads TGTGCCAGCAGCTTAGACAGGGTGGAGACCCAGTACTTC. Translating gives CASSLDRVETQYF.

This clone was seen only once. The rearrangement uses TRBV5-1 and TRBJ2-1; no clear D. Trimming took 4 bases from V and 0 from J, leaving 8 bases between them. The CDR3 covers 14 residues. Germline V CDR1 and CDR2: SGHRS, YFSETQ. The CDR3 here is CASSAASSYNEQFF. Here the CDR3 DNA reads TGCGCCAGCAGCGCAGCGAGCTCCTACAATGAGCAGTTCTTC.

This rearrangement joins TRBV10-3 to TRBJ2-3; TRBD2 aligns across 10 bases. This CDR3 has 17 residues. Germline-derived CDR1 and CDR2 are ENHRY and SYGVKD. J was trimmed by 3 bases and V by 7 bases; bases with no gene match: 13. The DNA of the CDR3 is TGTGCCATCAAAAATCCTAGCGGGAGAAGTTCAACAGATACGCAGTATTTT. Its protein product is CAIKNPSGRSSTDTQYF.

On this clone itself: In the same sample, other DNA sequences code for this CDR3. J is TRBJ1-3 and V is TRBV5-1, with a weak D call TRBD1 (6 bases). Germline CDR1 SGHRS, CDR2 YFSETQ. The CDR3 runs 15 residues. Trimming shortened V by 4 bases and J by 0 bases, and 11 bases separated the two germline ends. CDR3 in amino acids: CASSLGQLSGNTIYF. CDR3 nucleotide sequence: TGCGCCAGCAGCCTCGGACAGCTCTCTGGAAACACCATATATTTT. Full variable domain (missing parts from reference TRBV5-1 and TRBJ1-3): KAGVTQTPRYLIKTRGQQVTLSCSPISGHRSVSWYQQTPGQGLQFLFEYFSETQRNKGNFPGRFSGRQFSNSRSEMNVSTLELGDSALYLCASSLGQLSGNTIYFGEGSWLTVV.

The V gene is TRBV5-6, the J gene TRBJ2-7, with TRBD1 identical over 8 bases. CDR3 length: 14 amino acids. Germline values: CDR1 SGHDT, CDR2 YYEEEE. The trim removed 7 bases at V and 2 bases at J, leaving 8 bases unmatched. CDR3: CASGRTGSTYEQYF. CDR3 bases: TGTGCCAGCGGGAGGACAGGGAGCACCTACGAGCAGTACTTC.

The DNA of the CDR3 is TGTGCCAGCAGCTTGGCCGGTCAGGGCAGCACAGATACGCAGTATTTT. The encoded protein is CASSLAGQGSTDTQYF. The chain is built from TRBV5-6 and TRBJ2-3; the D gene is possibly TRBD1 (5 bases). Trimming left V 0 bases short and J 0 bases short, with 11 bases between. CDR1 is SGHDT, CDR2 YYEEEE, per germline. There are 16 residues in the CDR3.

The chain joins TRBV6-6 to TRBJ1-2; 7 bases agree with TRBD1. CDR1 is MNHNY and CDR2 is SVGAGI in the germline V gene (reference sequence). The CDR3 length is 15 residues. V dropped 2 bases and J dropped 4; count of bases not matched to a gene: 7. The CDR3 bases are TGTGCCAGCAGTTACGAACTGACAGGGACCTATGGCTACACCTTC. This codes for CASSYELTGTYGYTF.

V and J are TRBV19 and TRBJ2-4, with D hard to call. The CDR3 has 12 amino acids. The germline V gene has CDR1 LNHDA and CDR2 SQIVND (reference sequence). Trimming took off 3 bases at V and 16 bases at J, with 16 bases between the two ends. DNA of the CDR3: TGTGCCAGTAGTATTTCAGGCGGACCCCCATACTTC. This encodes CASSISGGPPYF.

The chain employs TRBV4-3 and TRBJ1-1; TRBD1 aligns across 11 bases. This CDR3 comprises 15 residues. The junction had 5 bases not matched to a gene; V was cut back by 4 bases and J by 4 bases. The V gene's germline CDR1 is LGHNA and CDR2 YSLEER. The DNA for the CDR3 is TGCGCCAGCAGCCGAGGGACAGGGGGGGTCACTGAAGCTTTCTTT. Translating gives CASSRGTGGVTEAFF.

Only one count was recorded for this clone. This rearrangement joins TRBV7-3 to TRBJ2-1; weak D call: TRBD1 (5 bases). This CDR3 region has 13 residues. Between the trimmed V and J ends, which lost 5 bases and 7 bases, there was a span of 12 bases. Per germline, CDR1 SGHTA and CDR2 FQGTGA. The CDR3 DNA is TGTGCCAGCAGCACGGGCCCAGGGAATGAGCAGTTCTTC. This gives the protein CASSTGPGNEQFF.

The chain recombines TRBV4-1 with TRBJ2-3, with no clear D. Germline V gene data show CDR1 as MGHRA and CDR2 as YSYEKL. This CDR3 contains 13 residues. The germline V and J ends were trimmed by 4 bases and 2 bases, with 7 bases remaining between them. CDR3: CASSPYLTDTQYF. CDR3 coding DNA: TGCGCCAGCAGCCCCTATCTCACAGATACGCAGTATTTT.

The chain employs TRBV11-2 and TRBJ2-5, with D hard to call. There are 15 residues in the CDR3. Trimming pared 3 bases from V and 3 bases from J, leaving 14 bases between. Germline V gene sequence: CDR1 SGHAT, CDR2 FQNNGV. CDR3 in amino acids: CASSFALLGEETQYF. In nucleotides, the CDR3 is TGTGCCAGCAGCTTTGCGTTACTTGGCGAAGAGACCCAGTACTTC.

The chain joins TRBV6-1 to TRBJ2-7; 9 nucleotides align to TRBD1. CDR1 is MNHNS, CDR2 SASEGT, per germline. CDR3 length: 15 amino acids. V lost 5 bases and J lost 2; bases outside the gene matches: 7. The CDR3 bases are TGTGCCAGCAGTACCACGGACAGGGGACCCTACGAGCAGTACTTC. Translation: CASSTTDRGPYEQYF.